What follows are 24 T cell receptor beta chains derived from one specimen sequenced in a study of tumor and adjacent non-tumor tissue in lung cancer. TCRbeta libraries were built with three rounds of nested PCR, modified from ARM-PCR. TCRdb recomputed calls from the multiplex PCR reads with MiXCR, one row per CDR3 protein. The table has under 100,000 distinct CDR3 sequences, around 59% seen once. RNA was extracted from bulk tissue without any cell sorting. Source material: lung tumor tissue. All receptors come from a man aged 65-85 years with non-small cell lung cancer.

This clonotype was recorded a few times. The CDR3 does not end in the conserved phenylalanine or tryptophan, so this is likely a read error. The chain carries TRBV11-2 and TRBJ1-6, with 9 bases fitting TRBD1. Unmatched junction bases numbered 10, after V lost 6 bases and J lost 10 bases. The CDR3 sequence is 15 residues long. From germline, CDR1 is SGHAT and CDR2 FQNNGV. The CDR3 here is CASSSMGTGTSPLHI. The CDR3 DNA follows: TGTGCCAGCAGTTCAATGGGGACAGGGACCTCACCCCTCCACATT.

In its sample, this clonotype was seen a few times. The chain employs TRBV28 and TRBJ2-7, with D perhaps TRBD2 (6 bases). V lost 7 bases, J lost 6 bases, and 22 bases lay in between. Germline V gene lookup returns CDR1 MDHEN and CDR2 SYDVKM. CDR3 length equals 15 residues. The CDR3 DNA sequence: TGTGCCAGCATCCTAGGGGCGGGGTCTCTGAGCGAGCAGTACTTC. It codes for CASILGAGSLSEQYF.

CDR3 protein: CSARDSRNKPQHF. CDR3 bases: TGCAGTGCTAGAGATTCCAGGAATAAGCCCCAGCATTTT. The genes are TRBV20-1 and TRBJ1-5; D remains ambiguous. This CDR3 is built from 13 residues. CDR1 DFQATT and CDR2 SNEGSKA come from the germline V gene (reference sequence). The V end was cut by 0 bases, the J end by 8 bases, with 11 bases between.

Details on this clonotype: The junction departs from the called germline gene at one end, perhaps through a read error. V is TRBV12-3 or TRBV12-4 and J is TRBJ1-4; TRBD1 agrees at 9 bases. The CDR3 length is 14 residues. CDR3: CTSRKGQGLEELFF. The DNA of the CDR3 is TGTACCAGCAGGAAGGGACAGGGACTAGAAGAACTGTTTTTT.

In the case of this clonotype: Just one base apart from a much larger clone, this may be a read error. The V and J genes are TRBV6-1 and TRBJ2-5; 7 bases are shared with TRBD2. The CDR3 loop spans 16 amino acids. CDR1 and CDR2 (germline): MNHNS, SASEGT. CDR3 DNA sequence: TGTGCCAGCAGTGGGGGGTTTACGCCCTCGCGGGAGACCAAGTACTTC. It translates to CASSGGFTPSRETKYF.

As for this clonotype: At one boundary the junction diverges from the germline segment, which might be a read error. The rearrangement joins TRBV11-2 to TRBJ2-2, with D perhaps TRBD2 (5 bases). This CDR3 is 16 amino acids long. The germline CDR1 and CDR2 sequences are SGHAT and FQNNGV. The CDR3 DNA is TGTGCCAGCAGCTGGATCCCACTGACGAACACCGGGGAGCTGTTTTTC. This codes for CASSWIPLTNTGELFF.

In the case of this clonotype: This may come from a read error, since a much larger clone is one base off. This rearrangement joins TRBV29-1 to TRBJ2-3, with 8 bases matching TRBD2. Germline V CDR1 and CDR2: SQVTM, ANQGSEA. The junction had 6 bases not matched to a gene; V was cut back by 4 bases and J by 0 bases. This CDR3 is 15 amino acids long. For the CDR3, the DNA is TGCAGCGTTGTGAGTAGCGGGGTTAGCACAGATACGCAGTATTTT. Translation: CSVVSSGVSTDTQYF.

In regard to this clonotype: Mismatch with germline at one junction end may stem from a read error. The chain links TRBV11-2 to TRBJ2-6, with 7 bases fitting TRBD1. The germline CDR1 and CDR2 sequences are SGHAT and FQNNGV. The CDR3 runs to 19 residues. CDR3 loop: CANSSPRGRGGWGANVLTF. CDR3 nucleotide sequence: TGTGCCAACAGCTCCCCGAGGGGAAGAGGGGGCTGGGGGGCCAACGTCCTGACTTTC.

The chain employs TRBV2 and TRBJ1-2; D not resolved. CDR3 length: 11 amino acids. Trimming left V 8 bases short and J 5 bases short, with 9 bases between. Germline CDR1 and CDR2: SNHLY and FYNNEI. The CDR3 sequence is CASSRRYGYTF. For the CDR3, the DNA is TGTGCCAGCTCTCGGAGATATGGCTACACCTTC.

This clonotype was recorded only once. V and J are TRBV11-2 and TRBJ2-5; the match to TRBD2 covers 15 bases. V dropped 7 bases and J dropped 1; count of bases not matched to a gene: 16. CDR1 SGHAT and CDR2 FQNNGV come from the germline V gene. This CDR3 spans 20 amino acids. The CDR3 DNA is TGTGCCAGCATCTTGGGATTTGGACTAGCGGGGGGGGGGATCCAAGAGACCCAGTACTTC. This gives the protein CASILGFGLAGGGIQETQYF.

V is TRBV30 and J is TRBJ2-2; D remains ambiguous. The V end lost 5 bases, the J end lost 2 bases, and 9 bases lay between the germline ends. CDR1 and CDR2 from the germline V gene are GTSNPN and SVGIG (reference sequence). The CDR3 has 13 residues. CDR3 coding DNA: TGTGCCTGGGCCCAGACCAACACCGGGGAGCTGTTTTTT. Amino acids: CAWAQTNTGELFF.

The chain links TRBV7-9 to TRBJ1-2; D is perhaps TRBD1 (5 bases). CDR3 length: 14 amino acids. The germline V gene encodes CDR1 SEHNR and CDR2 FQNEAQ (reference sequence). Trimming shortened V by 5 bases and J by 4 bases, and 14 bases separated the two germline ends. CDR3 sequence (DNA): TGTGCCAGCAGCCCACGGGCGGGGACCTATGGCTACACCTTC. Translating gives CASSPRAGTYGYTF. The full variable domain, with the rest looked up from reference TRBV7-9 and TRBJ1-2, is DTGVSQNPRHKITKRGQNVTFRCDPISEHNRLYWYRQTLGQGPEFLTYFQNEAQLEKSRLLSDRFSAERPKGSFSTLEIQRTEQGDSAMYLCASSPRAGTYGYTFGSGTRLTVV.

This clonotype has a handful of counts. The chain links TRBV7-9 to TRBJ2-7, with 14 bases matching TRBD2. The CDR3 extends over 17 amino acids. V was clipped by 3 bases and J by 5 bases; unmatched bases: 9. The V gene's germline CDR1 is SEHNR and CDR2 FQNEAQ (reference sequence). CDR3 region: CASSLGLAGEKMDEQYF. The CDR3 bases are TGTGCCAGCAGCTTGGGACTAGCGGGGGAGAAGATGGACGAGCAGTACTTC. The full variable domain, with the rest looked up from reference TRBV7-9 and TRBJ2-7, is DTGVSQNPRHKITKRGQNVTFRCDPISEHNRLYWYRQTLGQGPEFLTYFQNEAQLEKSRLLSDRFSAERPKGSFSTLEIQRTEQGDSAMYLCASSLGLAGEKMDEQYFGPGTRLTVT.

V gene TRBV21-1 combines with J gene TRBJ1-6. TRBV21-1 is marked as a pseudogene. The length of the CDR3 is 13 residues. DNA for the CDR3: TGTGCCAGCAGCAAAGAAGGCGATTCACCCCTCCACTTT. It specifies CASSKEGDSPLHF.

To note about this clonotype: One junction end does not reproduce the germline sequence, and a read error may be involved. This chain joins TRBV28 and TRBJ2-4, with D possibly TRBD2 on 6 matching bases. From germline, CDR1 is MDHEN and CDR2 SYDVKM. This CDR3 has 16 amino acids. CDR3 protein: CASRRSGTPTKNTQYF. The CDR3 nucleotides read TGTGCCAGCAGGCGTTCCGGGACTCCAACCAAAAACACTCAGTACTTC.

For this clonotype: The CDR3 carries no conserved terminal phenylalanine or tryptophan, so it likely arises from a read error. This sequence joins TRBV30 and TRBJ1-1, with unresolved D. V was trimmed by 1 base and J by 0 bases, leaving 6 bases between them. This CDR3 is built from 13 residues. Germline V gene sequence: CDR1 GTSNPN, CDR2 SVGIG (reference sequence). The CDR3 sequence: CAWSGQLNTEAFS. The DNA for the CDR3 is TGTGCCTGGAGTGGACAACTGAACACTGAAGCTTTCTCT.

This clonotype was detected once. The chain carries TRBV4-2 and TRBJ1-5; 7 bases align to TRBD1. The better agreement between TRBJ2-3 and the DNA end casts doubt on the J call. There are 17 residues in the CDR3. Germline V gives CDR1 LGHNA, CDR2 YNFKEQ. CDR3 protein: CASSQDRGSWTDGPQYF. In DNA, the CDR3 is TGTGCCAGCAGCCAAGACAGGGGGAGTTGGACAGACGGACCCCAGTATTTT.

Comment on this clonotype: Relative to the germline gene, one junction end is altered; a read error may explain this. The chain has TRBV7-8 and TRBJ1-1; D remains ambiguous. Germline V CDR1 and CDR2: SGHVS, FQNEAQ. The CDR3 runs 14 residues. CDR3 DNA sequence: TGTGCCAGCAGCTCAGGAGCCAGAAACACTGAAGCTTCCTTT. Protein sequence: CASSSGARNTEASF.

The chain couples TRBV10-3 to TRBJ1-1; D uncertain. This CDR3 region has 14 residues. V lost 0 bases and J 6 bases, leaving 11 bases between the germline ends. CDR1 and CDR2 from the germline V gene are ENHRY and SYGVKD. CDR3 region: CAISESAGVAEAFF. CDR3 coding DNA: TGTGCCATCAGTGAGTCCGCCGGGGTCGCTGAAGCTTTCTTT.

About this clonotype: This clone may be a read error of a much larger clone one base away. V usage is TRBV6-1 and J usage is TRBJ2-1, with 8 bases that match TRBD2. The length of the CDR3 is 16 residues. Trimming at V came to 4 bases and at J to 5 bases, leaving 10 bases not matched to a gene. Germline V gene data show CDR1 as MNHNS and CDR2 as SASEGT. CDR3: CASSALAVVTNNEQFF. The CDR3 DNA is TGTGCCAGCAGTGCACTAGCGGTGGTGACCAACAATGAGCAGTTCTTC.

A word on this clonotype: Without the conserved terminal phenylalanine or tryptophan, this CDR3 likely stems from a read error. The DNA is left out, because the CDR3 cannot be placed on it with certainty; the CDR3 is given as TCRdb lists it. The V call is TRBV29-1, the J call TRBJ2-7. The CDR3 spans 12 amino acids, including both terminal residues. Germline values: CDR1 SQVTM, CDR2 ANQGSEA. CDR3 protein: CSVVSNSYEPYI.

As for this clonotype: At one end the junction does not follow the germline gene, possibly because of a read error. The V call is TRBV12-3 or TRBV12-4, the J call TRBJ2-1, with 11 bases lining up with TRBD2. This CDR3 is 15 amino acids long. This CDR3 is CASGISGGGNNEQFF. CDR3 bases: TGCGCCAGCGGTATTAGCGGGGGGGGAAACAATGAGCAGTTCTTC.

Details on this clonotype: Just one base apart from a much larger clone, this may be a read error. The chain couples TRBV5-6 to TRBJ2-3; the D gene could be TRBD1 or TRBD2 (7 bases each). CDR1 is SGHDT and CDR2 is YYEEEE in the germline V gene. The CDR3 is 13 amino acids. Here the CDR3 DNA reads TGTGCCAGCAGCTTCGGGGGGACAGATACGCAGTGTTTT. Its translation is CASSFGGTDTQCF.

Comment on this clonotype: The missing conserved phenylalanine or tryptophan at the end of this CDR3 makes a read error likely. V usage is TRBV6-6 and J usage is TRBJ2-1; 9 positions match TRBD2. The CDR3 covers 17 residues. Germline CDR1 reads MNHNY; CDR2 reads SVGAGI (reference sequence). The CDR3 loop is CVSSPHSGTSRLNEQFL. CDR3 DNA sequence: TGTGTCAGCAGTCCCCACTCCGGGACTAGCCGCCTCAATGAGCAGTTCCTC.